This T cell receptor (beta chain) appears in the sequencing data of a study of blood T cell repertoires in COVID-19. Overall study: The origin of the acute and convalescent COVID-19 samples was the United States, Italy and Spain. In each case, the material was cDNA or gDNA derived from T cells, B-cell-depleted T cells, or PBMCs.

The CDR3 consists of 14 residues. Trimming took 5 bases from V and 3 from J; bases not matched to a gene: 7. Germline V gene data show CDR1 as SGHAT and CDR2 as FQNNGV. Per the authors' pipeline: How many nucleated cells were present was estimated from reference gene primer amplification. The assay was immunoSEQ multiplex PCR, and TCRdb's table has in-frame clones only and misses some. Clonal size and the V and J genes are those of that table, whereas D and trimming came from the DNA. Here the sample spans approximately 140,000 clones, 88% being singletons. The sample was peripheral blood. The chain has TRBV11-2 and TRBJ2-7, with TRBD2 matching 7 bases. The receptor was derived from a man between 65 and 85 years old with active COVID-19. CDR3 in DNA: TGTGCCAGCAGCCCCCGGGCTAGCGGCTACGAGCAGTACTTC. It yields the protein CASSPRASGYEQYF.